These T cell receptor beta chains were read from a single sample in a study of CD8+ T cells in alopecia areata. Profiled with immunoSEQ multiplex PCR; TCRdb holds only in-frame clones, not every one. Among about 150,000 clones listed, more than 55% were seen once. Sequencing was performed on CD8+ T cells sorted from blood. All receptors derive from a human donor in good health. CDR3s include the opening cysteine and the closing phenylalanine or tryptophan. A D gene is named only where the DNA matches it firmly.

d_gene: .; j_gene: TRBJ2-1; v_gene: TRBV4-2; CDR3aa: CASSPMLRVGNEQFF
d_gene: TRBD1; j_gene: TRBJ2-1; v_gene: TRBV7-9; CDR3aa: CASSTASGTEYNEQFF
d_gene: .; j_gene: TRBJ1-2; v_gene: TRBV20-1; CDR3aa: CSASDSRGYTF
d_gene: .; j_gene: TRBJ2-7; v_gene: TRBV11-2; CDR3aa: CASSGAGTSYEQYF
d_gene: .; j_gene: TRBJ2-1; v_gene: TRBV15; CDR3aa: CATSRDRDFNNEQFF
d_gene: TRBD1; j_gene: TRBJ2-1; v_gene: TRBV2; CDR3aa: CASTSGQGQDEQFF
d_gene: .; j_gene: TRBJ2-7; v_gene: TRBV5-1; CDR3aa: CASSFGRGYEQYF
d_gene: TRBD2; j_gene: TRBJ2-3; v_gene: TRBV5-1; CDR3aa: CASSYSGADTQYF
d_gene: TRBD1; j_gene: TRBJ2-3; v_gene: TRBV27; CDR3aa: CASSLMWGDRGLTDTQYF
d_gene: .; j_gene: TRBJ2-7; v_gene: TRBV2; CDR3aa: CASSEAKGGFYEQYF
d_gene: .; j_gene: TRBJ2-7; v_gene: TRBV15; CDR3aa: CATRGDAPYEQYF
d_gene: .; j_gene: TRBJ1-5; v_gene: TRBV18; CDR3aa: CASSPEEGRSNQPQHF
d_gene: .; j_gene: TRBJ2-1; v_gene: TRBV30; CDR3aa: CAWSSSSYNEQFF
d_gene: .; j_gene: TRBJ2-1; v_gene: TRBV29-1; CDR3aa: CSVEEWPDYNEQFF
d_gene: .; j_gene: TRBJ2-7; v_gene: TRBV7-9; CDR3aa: CASSLGPQGQQYF
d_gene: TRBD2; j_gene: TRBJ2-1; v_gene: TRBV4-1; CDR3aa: CASSQDGGRAGEQFF
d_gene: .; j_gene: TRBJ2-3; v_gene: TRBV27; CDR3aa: CASSLSKGDTQYF
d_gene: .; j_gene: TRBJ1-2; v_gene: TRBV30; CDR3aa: CAWSAMGYYGYTF
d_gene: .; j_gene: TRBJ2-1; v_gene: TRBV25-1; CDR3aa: CASSEGGAQFF
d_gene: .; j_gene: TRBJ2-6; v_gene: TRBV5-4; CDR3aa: CASSRDGPLSGANVLTF
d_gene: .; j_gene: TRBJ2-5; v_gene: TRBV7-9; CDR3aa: CASGGMETQYF
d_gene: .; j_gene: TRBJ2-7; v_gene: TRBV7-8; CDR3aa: CASREGPSYEQYF
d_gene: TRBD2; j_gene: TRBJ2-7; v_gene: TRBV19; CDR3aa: CASSSGTSGYEQYF
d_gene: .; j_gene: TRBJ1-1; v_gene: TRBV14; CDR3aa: CASSQWGKENTEAFF
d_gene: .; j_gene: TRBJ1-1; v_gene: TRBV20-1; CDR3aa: CSASTGIEAFF
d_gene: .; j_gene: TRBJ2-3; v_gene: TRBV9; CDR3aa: CASSVDGRLTDTQYF
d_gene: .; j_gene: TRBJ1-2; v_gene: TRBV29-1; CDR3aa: CSVDSRDHGYTF
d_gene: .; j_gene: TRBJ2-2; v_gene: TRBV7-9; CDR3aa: CASSLGATGELFF
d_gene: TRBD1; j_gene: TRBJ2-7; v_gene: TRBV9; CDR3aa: CASSVASGGSGEQYF
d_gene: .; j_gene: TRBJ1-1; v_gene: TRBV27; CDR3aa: CASSIYKDTEAFF
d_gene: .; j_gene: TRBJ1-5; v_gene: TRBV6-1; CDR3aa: CASSEVGSGQPQHF
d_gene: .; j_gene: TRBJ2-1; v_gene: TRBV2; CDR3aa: CASRSGLASSYNEQFF
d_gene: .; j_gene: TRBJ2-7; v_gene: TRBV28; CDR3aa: CASSPGPRYEQYF
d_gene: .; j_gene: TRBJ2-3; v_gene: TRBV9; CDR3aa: CASSVVGASTDTQYF
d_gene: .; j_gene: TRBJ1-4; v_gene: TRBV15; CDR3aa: CATSVRGEKLFF
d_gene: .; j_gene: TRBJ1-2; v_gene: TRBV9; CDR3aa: CASSVKGANYGYTF
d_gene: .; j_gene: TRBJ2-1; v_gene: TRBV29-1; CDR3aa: CSVEGGQDRQYNEQFF
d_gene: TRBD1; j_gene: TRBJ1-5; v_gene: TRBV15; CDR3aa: CATSRVQGVTQPQHF
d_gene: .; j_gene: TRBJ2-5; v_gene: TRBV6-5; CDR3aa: CASSYSLSRETQYF
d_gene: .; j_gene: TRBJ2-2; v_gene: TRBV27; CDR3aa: CASSLNTGELFF
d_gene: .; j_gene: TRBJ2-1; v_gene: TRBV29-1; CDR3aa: CSVEEGFEQFF
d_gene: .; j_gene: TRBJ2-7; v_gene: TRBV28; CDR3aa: CASSFTAYEQYF
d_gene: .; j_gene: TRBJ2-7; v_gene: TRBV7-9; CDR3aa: CASSLEVGGTYEQYF
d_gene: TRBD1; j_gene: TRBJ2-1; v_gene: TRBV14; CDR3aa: CASSPDRGPNEQFF
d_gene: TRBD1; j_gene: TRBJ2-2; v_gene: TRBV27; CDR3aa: CASSLGTGGSTGELFF
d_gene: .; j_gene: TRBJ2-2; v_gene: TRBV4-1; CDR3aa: CASSQDVGVAGELFF
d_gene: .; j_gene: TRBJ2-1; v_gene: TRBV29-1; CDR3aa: CSAVLRGRALYNEQFF
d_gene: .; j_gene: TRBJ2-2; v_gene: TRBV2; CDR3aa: CASLAGELFF
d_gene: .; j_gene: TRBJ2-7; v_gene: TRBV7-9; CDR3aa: CASSPKGTYEQYF